The entry below gives a single TCR beta chain sequence along with its context. Antigen: not known. Naive CD8 cells lacked CD45RO and underwent positive selection for CCR7, leaving out terminally differentiated effector memory CD45RA+ cells. The sample belongs to a study of shared clonotypes between healthy human individuals. Germline V gene lookup returns CDR1 MNHEY and CDR2 SMNVEV (reference sequence). J lost 6 bases, V lost 5 bases, and 4 bases had no gene match. This CDR3 has 14 amino acids. The assay was immunoSEQ multiplex PCR, and TCRdb's table has in-frame clones only and misses some. The repertoire holds some 800,000 clones, roughly 92% seen once, with under 30% in the top ten. Study-level results: Shared across several donors were approximately 5% of the naive CD4 clonotypes. Since donors were few, the genetic and exposure-history diversity represented was limited.

The sequenced material came from naive CD8+ T cells sorted from blood. This clonotype originated in a man aged 25-45 years in good health. The rearrangement joins TRBV27 to TRBJ2-7, with TRBD2 matching 13 bases. This CDR3 reads CASSPGLAGREQYF. The DNA for the CDR3 is TGTGCCAGCAGTCCGGGACTAGCGGGACGCGAGCAGTACTTC.